This entry concerns a single T cell receptor beta chain. Its target is unknown. TCRdb independently ran MiXCR on the RACE reads; one entry per CDR3 protein. The table records 180,000 or so distinct CDR3 sequences, roughly 14% of them present only once. The data originate from a study of human T cells and chemical hapten exposure. Time point in this sample: patch test 1, 2 weeks after DPC sensitization. Treatment in this sample: therapeutic diphenylcyclopropenone sensitization with weekly scalp DPC. General study points: High-frequency TCRs, those above 1 in 1000, stayed the same after DPC sensitization. Because all patients had alopecia, their immune responses might differ from healthy ones.

The sequencing here drew on whole blood, taken in connection with sensitization to the hapten diphenylcyclopropenone (DPC). This clonotype was obtained from a woman in her 30s with alopecia areata. Some clones in this sample may be carry-over from other donors' samples.

CDR3 residues: CASSATGAGGANVLTF. As DNA, the CDR3 is TGCGCCAGCAGCGCCACGGGGGCCGGTGGGGCCAACGTCCTGACTTTC. The chain joins TRBV5-1 to TRBJ2-6, with D perhaps TRBD1 or TRBD2 (6 bases each). The germline V and J ends were trimmed by 4 bases and 3 bases, with 14 bases remaining between them. In germline, CDR1 is SGHRS, CDR2 YFSETQ. This CDR3 region has 16 residues.